This record concerns one T cell receptor beta chain sequence. This specimen comes from a study of blood T cell repertoires in COVID-19. The method was immunoSEQ multiplex PCR; TCRdb's version includes in-frame clones alone and lacks a portion of them. The data hold about 200,000 clones, with more than 65% observed a single time. V dropped 4 bases and J dropped 5; count of bases not matched to a gene: 5. Germline assignment: CDR1 SGHTA and CDR2 FQGNSA. CDR3 length equals 14 residues. This TCR was recovered from a man aged 40-55 years who had recovered from COVID-19. This chain links TRBV7-2 with TRBJ1-2; 9 bases match TRBD1. Specimen: PBMCs or T cells enriched from blood (not recorded which). As DNA, the CDR3 is TGTGCCAGCAGCTCGGGACAGGGTCGATATGGCTACACCTTC. Amino acids: CASSSGQGRYGYTF.